A selection of T cell receptor beta chains follows, all from one sample in a study of T cells in Graves' hyperthyroidism and ophthalmopathy. TCRdb ran MiXCR on the multiplex PCR reads and lists one entry per CDR3 protein. The sample contains 550,000 to 800,000 distinct CDR3 sequences, about 18% of which appear only once. The source material was blood. The receptors were sampled from a man aged 45-65 years with Graves' hyperthyroidism. Both conserved end residues are part of each CDR3. The D gene is left open where the match is weak. Some rows have no size entry. The others give once, few or many, or a class for an expanded clone.

>.|TRBJ2-2|TRBD1|TRBV9
CTSSASGTGITGELFF
TGTACCAGCAGCGCCTCCGGGACAGGGATAACCGGGGAGCTGTTTTTT
>.|TRBJ2-7|TRBD2|TRBV4-1
CASSQDPLSGEEQYF
TGCGCCAGCAGCCAGGACCCTTTAAGCGGGGAAGAGCAGTACTTC
>many|TRBJ2-7|TRBD1|TRBV2
CASSEANRGTYEQYF
TGTGCCAGCAGTGAAGCAAACAGGGGGACCTACGAGCAGTACTTC
>many|TRBJ1-1|TRBD1|TRBV27
CASRTMQGAPGTEAFF
TGTGCCAGCAGGACCATGCAGGGGGCGCCGGGAACTGAAGCTTTCTTT
>many|TRBJ2-3|TRBD1|TRBV7-9
CASSSGQGSSNTQYF
TGTGCCAGCAGCTCCGGACAGGGGAGCTCAAATACGCAGTATTTT
>many|TRBJ2-7|.|TRBV9
CASSVGGGRSYEQYF
TGTGCCAGCAGCGTAGGAGGCGGGCGTAGCTACGAGCAGTACTTC
>few|TRBJ1-2|.|TRBV5-6
CASATGQSYGYTF
TGTGCCAGCGCCACGGGGCAGTCGTATGGCTACACCTTC
>.|TRBJ2-7|TRBD1|TRBV5-1
CASMRTGLDYEQYF
TGCGCCAGCATGCGGACAGGGCTCGACTACGAGCAGTACTTC
>few|TRBJ2-3|TRBD2|TRBV7-3
CASSLSRGLAPSTDTQYF
TGTGCCAGCAGCCTCTCCCGGGGACTAGCGCCTAGCACAGATACGCAGTATTTT
>many|TRBJ2-1|.|TRBV27
CASIQRVLDEQFF
TGTGCCAGCATCCAGCGGGTATTGGATGAGCAGTTCTTC
>.|TRBJ1-5|.|TRBV9
CASSVEENQPQHF
TGTGCCAGCAGCGTAGAAGAGAATCAGCCCCAGCATTTT
>.|TRBJ2-1|TRBD2|TRBV12-3/TRBV12-4
CASSHQRDYANEQFF
TGTGCCAGCAGTCACCAGCGGGACTATGCTAATGAGCAGTTCTTC
>.|TRBJ2-1|TRBD1|TRBV2
CASIPGQGVINEQFF
TGTGCCAGCATTCCCGGACAGGGGGTGATCAATGAGCAGTTCTTC